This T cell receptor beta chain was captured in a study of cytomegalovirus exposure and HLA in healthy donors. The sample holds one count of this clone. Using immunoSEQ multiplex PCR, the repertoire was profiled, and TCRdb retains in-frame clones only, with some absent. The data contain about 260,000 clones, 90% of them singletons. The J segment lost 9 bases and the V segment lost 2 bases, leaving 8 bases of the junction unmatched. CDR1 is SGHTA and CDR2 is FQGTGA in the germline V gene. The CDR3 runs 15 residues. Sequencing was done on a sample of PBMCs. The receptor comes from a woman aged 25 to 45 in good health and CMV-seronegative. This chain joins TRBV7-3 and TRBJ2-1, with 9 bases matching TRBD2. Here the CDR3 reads CASSLASGTVGEQFF. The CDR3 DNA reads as TGTGCCAGCAGCTTAGCTAGCGGGACTGTCGGTGAGCAGTTCTTC.